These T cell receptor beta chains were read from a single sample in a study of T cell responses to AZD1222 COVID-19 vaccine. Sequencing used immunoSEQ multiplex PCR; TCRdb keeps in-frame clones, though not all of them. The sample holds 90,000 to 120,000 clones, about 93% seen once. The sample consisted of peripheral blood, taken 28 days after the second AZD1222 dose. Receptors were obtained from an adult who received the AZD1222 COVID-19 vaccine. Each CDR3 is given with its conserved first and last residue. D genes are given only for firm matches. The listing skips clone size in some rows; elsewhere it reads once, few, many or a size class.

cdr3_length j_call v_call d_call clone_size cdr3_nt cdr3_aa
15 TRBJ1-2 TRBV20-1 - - TGCAGTGCTAGTAGTGGGAACTACCTTAACTATGGCTACACCTTC CSASSGNYLNYGYTF
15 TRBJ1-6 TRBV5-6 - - TGTGCCAGCAGCTTGGAAGGCAGGGCTAATTCACCCCTCCACTTT CASSLEGRANSPLHF
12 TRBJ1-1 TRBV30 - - TGTGCCTGGAGTAAGATCTTGTCTGAAGCTTTCTTT CAWSKILSEAFF
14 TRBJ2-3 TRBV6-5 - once TGTGCCAGCAGTTTCGGGCAGGGATCAGATACGCAGTATTTT CASSFGQGSDTQYF
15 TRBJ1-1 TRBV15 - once TGTGCCACCAGCAGAGAGGGACCCAGGAACACTGAAGCTTTCTTT CATSREGPRNTEAFF
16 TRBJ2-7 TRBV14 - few TGTGCCAGCAGCCAGAGGTGGGCTCGGTCCCTGGGGGAGCAGTACTTC CASSQRWARSLGEQYF
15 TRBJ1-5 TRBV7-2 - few TGTGCCAGCAGCTTAGCTGGGTCCCCCAATCAGCCCCAGCATTTT CASSLAGSPNQPQHF
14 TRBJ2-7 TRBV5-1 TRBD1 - TGCGCCAGCAGCACCGGGACAGCGAGCTACGAGCAGTACTTC CASSTGTASYEQYF
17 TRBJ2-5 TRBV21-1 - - TGTGCCAGCAGCCCGGACAGGCCCGGGGGGCGGAAAGAGACCCAGTACTTC CASSPDRPGGRKETQYF
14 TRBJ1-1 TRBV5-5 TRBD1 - TGTGCCAGCAGTGTGGGACAGGGGAACACTGAAGCTTTCTTT CASSVGQGNTEAFF